One sample yielded the 16 T cell receptor beta chains listed below, sequenced in a study of early T cells in non-severe SARS-CoV-2 infection. MiXCR was run by TCRdb on the 5' RACE reads, yielding one entry per CDR3 protein. The sample records 50,000 to 70,000 distinct CDR3 sequences, around 12% being singletons. The sample was whole blood. The receptors were gathered from an adult who was a healthcare worker with PCR-confirmed SARS-CoV-2 infection or an uninfected control (not recorded which).

This clonotype showed up just once. Being one base from a much bigger clone, this may be a read error. The J gene is TRBJ2-7, the V gene TRBV6-2 or TRBV6-3, with 7 positions matching TRBD2. Unmatched junction bases numbered 4, after V lost 5 bases and J lost 3 bases. Germline V CDR1 and CDR2: MNHEY, SVGEGT. The CDR3 is 13 residues long. Here the CDR3 DNA reads TGTGCCAGCAGTGCCGGACTAGTCTACGAGCAGTACTTC. It encodes CASSAGLVYEQYF.

The table lists this clonotype with many counts. V and J are TRBV12-5 and TRBJ2-5; no reliable D call. This CDR3 is 13 amino acids long. Between the trimmed V and J ends, which lost 2 bases and 5 bases, there was a span of 9 bases. The germline CDR1 and CDR2 sequences are LGHNT and FRNRAP. The CDR3 here is CASGLIGRETQYF. The CDR3 nucleotides are TGTGCTAGTGGTTTGATCGGGCGTGAGACCCAGTACTTC.

This clonotype occurred a few times. The chain has TRBV13 and TRBJ1-6, with TRBD1 as a possible D gene (6 bases). Trimming shortened V by 7 bases and J by 10 bases, and 17 bases separated the two germline ends. Germline CDR1 and CDR2: PRHDT and FYEKMQ (reference sequence). CDR3 length: 14 amino acids. The CDR3 region has the DNA TGTGCCAGCACCGTACAGGGCGCGCTGTCACCCCTCCACTTT. This gives the protein CASTVQGALSPLHF. Supplemented by reference TRBV13 and TRBJ1-6, the full variable domain reads AAGVIQSPRHLIKEKRETATLKCYPIPRHDTVYWYQQGPGQDPQFLISFYEKMQSDKGSIPDRFSAQQFSDYHSELNMSSLELGDSALYFCASTVQGALSPLHFGNGTRLTVT.

This clonotype appeared a few times. This chain uses TRBV20-1 with TRBJ2-2; D is unresolved. The CDR3 loop spans 12 amino acids. Germline V gene data show CDR1 as DFQATT and CDR2 as SNEGSKA (reference sequence). Trimming removed 7 bases from V and 1 base from J, with 7 bases in between. For the CDR3, the DNA is TGCAGTGTTTCCGAGAACACCGGGGAGCTGTTTTTT. Residues: CSVSENTGELFF.

The chain joins TRBV29-1 to TRBJ2-1; D unclear. V was clipped by 7 bases and J by 9 bases, with 25 bases between them. This CDR3 is 15 amino acids long. The V gene's germline CDR1 is SQVTM and CDR2 ANQGSEA. The CDR3 nucleotides read TGCAGCGCCCAGAAACGGACGGGTTCGAGGAGTGAGCAGTTCTTC. Translating it yields CSAQKRTGSRSEQFF.

This clonotype was seen a few times. The V and J genes are TRBV5-1 and TRBJ2-2, with 7 bases identical to TRBD1. Losses at the gene ends were 4 bases for V and 6 bases for J; bases not matched to a gene: 9. Germline CDR1 and CDR2: SGHRS and YFSETQ. This CDR3 spans 15 amino acids. The CDR3 DNA reads as TGCGCCAGCAGCCCCAGACAGGGCTCGCCCGGGGAGCTGTTTTTT. This encodes CASSPRQGSPGELFF.

This clonotype has at least ten counts. The rearrangement uses TRBV30 and TRBJ2-7; the D gene is possibly TRBD1 (5 bases). There are 15 residues in the CDR3. Germline CDR1 reads GTSNPN; CDR2 reads SVGIG (reference sequence). V was trimmed by 4 bases and J by 7 bases, leaving 23 bases between them. The DNA of the CDR3 is TGTGCCTGGAATGCAGGGCGTAGCCTTCCTGGAGAGCAGTACTTC. This translates into CAWNAGRSLPGEQYF.

This clonotype was picked up many times. The chain employs TRBV7-9 and TRBJ2-3; 15 nucleotides line up with TRBD2. Germline CDR1 and CDR2: SEHNR and FQNEAQ (reference sequence). V was clipped by 5 bases and J by 4 bases; unmatched bases: 4. The CDR3 is 16 amino acids. CDR3 residues: CASSPGLAGGPDTQYF. The CDR3 nucleotides are TGTGCCAGCAGCCCAGGACTAGCGGGGGGGCCAGATACGCAGTATTTT.

In this sample, this clonotype turned up many times. The J gene is TRBJ1-6, the V gene TRBV20-1; 9 nucleotides align to TRBD1. CDR1 DFQATT and CDR2 SNEGSKA come from the germline V gene (reference sequence). Trimming took 0 bases from V and 2 from J; bases not matched to a gene: 26. The CDR3 totals 24 residues. CDR3 nucleotides: TGCAGTGCTAGAGATACTACCGTGGATGGGAGACAGGGGGTCGGGAGCCCCTATAATTCACCCCTCCACTTT. Amino acid sequence: CSARDTTVDGRQGVGSPYNSPLHF.

V and J are TRBV20-1 and TRBJ2-7; D may be TRBD1 or TRBD2 (6 bases each). Trimming shortened V by 4 bases and J by 6 bases, and 16 bases separated the two germline ends. Germline assignment: CDR1 DFQATT and CDR2 SNEGSKA (reference sequence). The CDR3 sequence is 13 residues long. The CDR3 spells CSATPSGGLEQYF. CDR3 DNA: TGCAGTGCTACCCCGAGTGGGGGGCTCGAGCAGTACTTC.

This clonotype was seen more than once but under ten times. The chain is built from TRBV9 and TRBJ2-2; D is unclear. This CDR3 has 12 amino acids. V gave up 0 bases and J gave up 6 bases, with 3 bases separating them. In germline, CDR1 is SGDLS, CDR2 YYNGEE. This chain's CDR3 is CASSVDSGELFF. DNA for the CDR3: TGTGCCAGCAGCGTAGACTCCGGGGAGCTGTTTTTT.

This clonotype has a count of ten or more. CDR3 region: CASHSGTSINEQFF. The CDR3 DNA is TGTGCCAGTCACTCCGGGACTAGTATCAATGAGCAGTTCTTC. The J gene is TRBJ2-1, the V gene TRBV27; TRBD2 matches at 8 bases. The CDR3 spans 14 residues. With 9 bases clipped from V and 6 bases from J, the junction kept 10 bases outside the gene matches. CDR1 is MNHEY and CDR2 is SMNVEV in the germline V gene (reference sequence).

This clonotype has a handful of counts. The chain employs TRBV9 and TRBJ1-2; TRBD1 matches 9 bases. Unmatched junction bases numbered 7, after V lost 2 bases and J lost 2 bases. The CDR3 consists of 16 residues. Germline V gene lookup returns CDR1 SGDLS and CDR2 YYNGEE. In DNA form, the CDR3 reads TGTGCCAGCAGCGTTCGAGGGACAGGGAGAAACTATGGCTACACCTTC. Amino acid sequence: CASSVRGTGRNYGYTF.

There are many counts of this clonotype. V and J are TRBV6-6 and TRBJ2-1; 7 positions agree with TRBD1. Trimming at V came to 8 bases and at J to 4 bases, leaving 8 bases not matched to a gene. Germline CDR1 and CDR2: MNHNY and SVGAGI (reference sequence). The CDR3 spans 14 residues. The CDR3 here is CASSKGRGYNEQFF. CDR3 nucleotides: TGTGCCAGCTCCAAGGGCAGGGGGTACAATGAGCAGTTCTTC.

The chain employs TRBV12-3 or TRBV12-4 and TRBJ2-1; no clear D. Trimming stripped 6 bases from V and 8 bases from J, with 14 bases between. The length of the CDR3 is 13 residues. CDR3 in DNA: TGTGCCAGCAGCCCCCCGAGCGAGGATGAGCAGTTCTTC. It is translated as CASSPPSEDEQFF.

The chain carries TRBV12-3 or TRBV12-4 and TRBJ1-5; 7 bases align to TRBD1. The CDR3 consists of 14 residues. Losses at the gene ends were 7 bases for V and 4 bases for J; bases not matched to a gene: 7. Here the CDR3 DNA reads TGTGCCAGCACCAGGGACAGAGCTAATCAGCCCCAGCATTTT. Translation: CASTRDRANQPQHF.